This TCR beta chain was captured in a study of identical twins. Study conclusions and caveats: The authors drew conclusions from cross-sectional statistical analysis rather than following the same donors. Sequences that were beta out-of-frame showed weaker excess twin sharing.

Germline V gives CDR1 SQVTM, CDR2 ANQGSEA. This CDR3 has 17 amino acids. Trimming left V 5 bases short and J 0 bases short, with 19 bases between. With regard to this clonotype: The antigen is not known.

Unique molecular identifiers were present on the cDNA, which also gained a universal primer site by template switching. MiXCR, run by TCRdb on the 5' RACE reads, gives a single entry per CDR3 protein. The sample gives some 200,000 distinct CDR3 sequences, about 7.5% of which show up once; 1.9% is in the top ten. The sample was also linked to a second study, of yellow fever vaccine responses in identical twins. That work states: Twins' vaccine T cell responses were reported to seem partly convergent and partly personalized.

V gene TRBV29-1 combines with J gene TRBJ2-2; tentatively, D is TRBD1 (6 bases). The sample taken for sequencing was memory (CD45RO+) T cells sorted from blood. This TCR came from a woman younger than 30 in good health. CDR3 sequence: CSVQNPSGTTNTGELFF. The CDR3 nucleotides read TGCAGCGTTCAGAATCCGTCTGGGACAACGAACACCGGGGAGCTGTTTTTT.